This T cell receptor (beta chain) was recorded in a study of blood T cell repertoires in COVID-19. At the level of the study: Sites across the United States, Italy and Spain contributed samples from acute and convalescent COVID-19. The cDNA or gDNA used as material had been derived from T cells, B-cell-depleted T cells, or PBMCs.

In the original workflow: Amplification of reference gene primers provided the estimated nucleated cell counts. TCRdb keeps only in-frame clones here, not all; method: immunoSEQ multiplex PCR. V, J and clone size were drawn from that table, and D and trimming were deduced from the DNA. Among roughly 200,000 clones listed, roughly 90% were seen once. This clone was seen a single time. CDR1 SGHRS and CDR2 YFSETQ come from the germline V gene. The CDR3 extends over 16 amino acids. V was pared by 4 bases and J by 1 base, with 7 bases of the junction left unmatched. The sequenced sample was peripheral blood. The V gene is TRBV5-1, the J gene TRBJ2-3, with 9 bases fitting TRBD2. This clonotype was obtained from a man aged 18 to 29 with active or convalescent COVID-19. CDR3 in amino acids: CASSLVAGEGTDTQYF. The CDR3, as DNA: TGCGCCAGCAGCCTGGTAGCGGGAGAGGGCACAGATACGCAGTATTTT.